What follows is one TCR beta chain and its context. Its antigen is unknown. This entry is derived from a study of shared clonotypes between healthy human individuals. Study overall: Plates per donor: three CD4 naive, three CD4 memory, two CD8 naive, one CD8 memory.

Study processing details: Junction-only immunoSEQ data arrived without quality scores, meaning filtering differed. Generated by immunoSEQ multiplex PCR, the TCRdb table keeps only in-frame clones and is missing some. V, J and clone size are taken as reported in that table, and D and trimming were inferred from the DNA itself. The data show 650,000 to 700,000 clones, 90% seen once. Germline V lookup: CDR1 SEHNR, CDR2 FQNEAQ (reference sequence). V lost 5 bases and J 5 bases, leaving 15 bases between the germline ends. This CDR3 has 14 amino acids. Study findings and constraints: Larger estimated richness was generally seen in naive subsets than in memory subsets. Sampling was confined to blood; repertoires within tissues likely differ.

The sequence came from a man aged 18 to 29 in good health. Some clones in this sample may be carry-over from other donors' samples. Sequencing used memory CD8+ T cells from PBMCs. Subset defined: CD45RO+ cells pooled with CCR7-negative TemRA cells. The chain employs TRBV7-9 and TRBJ1-2, with D possibly TRBD1 on 5 matching bases. The CDR3 here is CASSPGTEDYGYTF. The CDR3 DNA reads as TGTGCCAGCAGCCCCGGGACGGAGGATTATGGCTACACCTTC.